The clone carrying this T cell receptor (beta chain) came up many times. Its matching antigen is unknown. CDR3 length equals 18 residues. Germline CDR1 reads SGDLS; CDR2 reads YYNGEE. The V end lost 0 bases, the J end lost 0 bases, and 18 bases lay between the germline ends. The entry originates in a study of T cells in Graves' hyperthyroidism and ophthalmopathy. Findings and caveats of the study: The model predicted ophthalmopathy a median around 6.5 months before onset.

TCR beta CDR3 regions were amplified from RNA. RT-PCR in the first round (using the HTBI primer set) targeted the TCR CDR3. In TCRdb, the multiplex PCR reads were re-called with MiXCR into one record per CDR3 protein. The sample has 250,000 to 400,000 distinct CDR3 sequences; approximately 13% are singletons. Ophthalmopathy patients showed a Clinical Activity Score of at least 3, NOSPECS grade of at least 4 and duration under 3 months. Clinical symptoms, serum thyroxine, TRAb, thyroid ultrasound and orbital computed tomography informed diagnoses. PBMCs were derived from more than 8 ml fresh peripheral blood.

This receptor was taken from a woman aged 40 to 50 with Graves' ophthalmopathy. The chain couples TRBV9 to TRBJ2-5; no definite D call. Sequencing used blood. CDR3: CASSVGSPYVPYQETQYF. The CDR3 nucleotides are TGTGCCAGCAGCGTAGGATCACCGTACGTCCCGTACCAAGAGACCCAGTACTTC.